Detailed here is one T cell receptor beta chain. These data belong to a study of shared clonotypes between healthy human individuals. Unsorted PBMC contributed 250 to 350 ng DNA, tens of thousands of T cell genomes, to each replicate PCR. Assay used: immunoSEQ multiplex PCR; TCRdb lists only in-frame clones, some missing. The sample yields roughly 500,000 clones, 70% to 80% seen once. This CDR3 comprises 15 residues. CDR1 is SGHTA and CDR2 is FQGNSA in the germline V gene. Trimming at V came to 5 bases and at J to 7 bases, leaving 10 bases not matched to a gene. The material sequenced was PBMCs. This chain uses TRBV7-2 with TRBJ2-1, with 8 bases fitting TRBD2. This clonotype was sampled from a woman aged 40 to 50 in good health. Some clones in this sample may be carry-over from other donors' samples. The CDR3 coding sequence is TGTGCCAGCAGCGTCTGGGCCGGGAGGGGTAATGAGCAGTTCTTC. Its translation: CASSVWAGRGNEQFF.